This TCR beta chain originates from a study of cytomegalovirus exposure and HLA in healthy donors. The CDR3 contains 16 residues. Germline V gene sequence: CDR1 SGHTA, CDR2 FQGNSA. Trimming left V 5 bases short and J 3 bases short, with 18 bases between. PCR amplification relied on 60 Vbeta primers (plus 13 Jbeta primers). Assay used: immunoSEQ multiplex PCR; TCRdb lists only in-frame clones, some missing. The table records about 210,000 clones, about four fifths of them present only once. Only one count was recorded for this clone. The sequenced sample consisted of PBMCs. V is TRBV7-2 and J is TRBJ2-3, with D maybe TRBD2 (5 bases). The receptor was derived from a man aged 40-50 years in good health and CMV-seropositive. The CDR3 sequence: CASSRGVYNATDTQYF. CDR3 DNA sequence: TGTGCCAGCAGCCGGGGAGTGTATAATGCTACAGATACGCAGTATTTT.